The present entry profiles one T cell receptor (beta chain) with its context. The protocol was immunoSEQ multiplex PCR, while the TCRdb copy is restricted to in-frame clones and leaves out a portion. Here the sample spans hundreds of thousands of clones, around 84% being singletons. This record belongs to a study of blood T cell repertoires in COVID-19. Germline CDR1 ENHRY, CDR2 SYGVKD. The CDR3 contains 13 residues. V was shortened by 6 bases and J by 5 bases, with 13 bases between the two germline ends. This chain connects TRBV10-3 to TRBJ1-1; the D gene is possibly TRBD1 (5 bases). Sequenced: peripheral blood. The sequence was obtained from a human donor in a cohort sampled during active COVID-19. The DNA of the CDR3 is TGTGCCATCAGATCAGGGAGGGAGACTGAAGCTTTCTTT. This sequence encodes CAIRSGRETEAFF.